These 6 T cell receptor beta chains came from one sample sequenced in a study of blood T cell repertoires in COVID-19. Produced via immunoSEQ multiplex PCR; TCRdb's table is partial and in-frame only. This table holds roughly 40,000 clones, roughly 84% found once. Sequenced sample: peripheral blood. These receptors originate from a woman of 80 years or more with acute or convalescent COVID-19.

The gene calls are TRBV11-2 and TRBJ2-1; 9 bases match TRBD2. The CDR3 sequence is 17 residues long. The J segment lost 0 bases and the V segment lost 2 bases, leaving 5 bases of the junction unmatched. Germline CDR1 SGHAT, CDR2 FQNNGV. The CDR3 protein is CASSLTAGGSSYNEQFF. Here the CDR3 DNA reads TGTGCCAGCAGCTTAACGGCGGGGGGGAGCTCCTACAATGAGCAGTTCTTC.

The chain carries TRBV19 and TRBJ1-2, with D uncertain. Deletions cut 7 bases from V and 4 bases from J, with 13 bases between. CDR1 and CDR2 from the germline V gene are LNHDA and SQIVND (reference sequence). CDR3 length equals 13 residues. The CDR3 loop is CASTPGDRYGYTF. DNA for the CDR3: TGTGCCAGTACCCCCGGGGATCGCTATGGCTACACCTTC. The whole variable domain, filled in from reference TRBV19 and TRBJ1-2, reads DGGITQSPKYLFRKEGQNVTLSCEQNLNHDAMYWYRQDPGQGLRLIYYSQIVNDFQKGDIAEGYSVSREKKESFPLTVTSAQKNPTAFYLCASTPGDRYGYTFGSGTRLTVV.

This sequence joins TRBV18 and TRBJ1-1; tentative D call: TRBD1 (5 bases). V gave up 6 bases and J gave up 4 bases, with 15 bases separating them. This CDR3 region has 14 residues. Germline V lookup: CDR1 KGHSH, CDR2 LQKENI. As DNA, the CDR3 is TGTGCCAGCTCCCCTACCTGGGGGGTCACTGAAGCTTTCTTT. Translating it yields CASSPTWGVTEAFF.

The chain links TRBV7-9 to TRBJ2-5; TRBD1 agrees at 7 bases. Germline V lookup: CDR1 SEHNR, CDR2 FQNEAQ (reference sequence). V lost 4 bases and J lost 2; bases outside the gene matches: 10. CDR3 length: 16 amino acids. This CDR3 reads CASSSYSGQPQETQYF. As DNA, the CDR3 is TGTGCCAGCAGCTCCTATTCGGGACAGCCACAAGAGACCCAGTACTTC.

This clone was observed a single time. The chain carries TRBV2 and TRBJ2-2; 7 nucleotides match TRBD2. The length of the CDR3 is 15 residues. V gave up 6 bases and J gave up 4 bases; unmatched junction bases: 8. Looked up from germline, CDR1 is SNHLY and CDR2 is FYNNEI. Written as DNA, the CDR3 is TGTGCCAGCAGACGGTATAGGGAGGGCACCGGGGAGCTGTTTTTT. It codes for CASRRYREGTGELFF.

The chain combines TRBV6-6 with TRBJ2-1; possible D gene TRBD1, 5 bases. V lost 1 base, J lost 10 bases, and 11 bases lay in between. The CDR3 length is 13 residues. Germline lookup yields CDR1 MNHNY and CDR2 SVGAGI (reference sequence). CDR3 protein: CASSYWSGAEQFF. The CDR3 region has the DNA TGTGCCAGCAGTTACTGGTCTGGGGCAGAGCAGTTCTTC.